This T cell receptor (beta chain) stems from a study of early T cells in non-severe SARS-CoV-2 infection. Study-wide background: It was bulk RNA from unsorted whole blood that was sequenced, and the chains were unpaired. General study results and limits: Lookups in VDJdb leaned toward anti-spike CD8 responses and missed private and CD4 specificities.

Germline CDR1 is ENHRY and CDR2 is SYGVKD. Trimming left V 5 bases short and J 3 bases short, with 8 bases between. The length of the CDR3 is 12 residues. Of note for this clonotype: No antigen is known for it.

Attached unique molecular identifiers marked individual cDNA molecules. A single record per CDR3 protein comes from TCRdb applying MiXCR to the 5' RACE reads. Of tens of thousands of distinct CDR3 sequences listed, 4.5% to 5% are singletons. Sequencing was done on a sample of whole blood. The chain couples TRBV10-3 to TRBJ2-7, with D perhaps matching TRBD1 (5 bases). This receptor was identified in an adult who was a healthcare worker with PCR-confirmed SARS-CoV-2 infection or an uninfected control (not recorded which). The CDR3 bases are TGTGCCATCAGTTACGACAGCTACGAGCAGTACTTC. Encoded protein: CAISYDSYEQYF.